The sequence of this TCR beta chain was determined in a study of cytomegalovirus exposure and HLA in healthy donors (dated by TCRdb to the late 2010s). Concerning the study at large: According to an earlier analysis of a few hundred of the donors, about 170 million T cells yielded 90 million to 140 million unique TCR beta sequences and approximately 300 Gb of sequence data. Both class I and class II loci were covered by HLA typing, at four-digit resolution. The study aimed to test whether cataloging public T cell receptors could reveal signatures of past pathogen exposure. A later genetic analysis took genome-wide SNP genotypes for about three fifths of the roughly 700 donors and used that subset as a discovery cohort. The T cell repertoires of under 750 subjects were profiled by immunosequencing and related to cytomegalovirus serostatus. A later analysis re-analyzed previously published TCR beta repertoires from hundreds of donors and added high-resolution HLA genotyping to study TCR occurrence patterns. To predict cytomegalovirus infection status, the study brought together high-throughput TCR immunosequencing, statistical association of individual TCRs with disease status, and machine learning. Roughly 300 gigabases of sequencing data and 91 million or so unique TCR sequences made up an early release that covered over 550 HLA-typed donors. Donor age, sex, ethnicity and CMV serostatus were compiled together with the repertoire data. Every repertoire in the discovery cohort had been generated on one and the same sequencing platform. In an earlier analysis of about 590 of the donors, high-throughput TCR beta sequencing was used to judge whether each TCR beta V gene segment behaved as functional or pseudogenic. The number of donors typed differed by locus, with about 629-630 for A, B, C, DRB1 and DQB1, 522 for DQA1, about 610 for DPA1, and 450 to 480 for DPB1. Four to six DR-DQ haplotypes were handled as single units for association and clustering, since linkage in the cohort was strong. A separate validation cohort of 100 to 150 different subjects was used in addition to the 666-subject first cohort. Among a few hundred genotyped donors of the cohort, an average of 235,054 unique TCR beta nucleotide sequences were sequenced per donor, around 18% of them non-productive. In the later analysis, no new phenotypic data were used to find candidate immune exposures; instead, reliance was placed on TCR beta sequences and their occurrence across donors. The genetic ancestry cluster associated with self-reported Caucasian donors included 65% to 90% of the roughly 400 genotyped donors.

Library construction relied on the immunoSEQ multiplex PCR assay. For the multiplex PCR, a mixture combining 60 forward primers for TCR Vbeta segments and 13 reverse primers for TCR Jbeta segments was used. The CDR3 region of rearranged TCR beta genes was amplified from genomic DNA by a multiplex PCR assay. Amplified TCR beta libraries were sequenced as 87-base-pair reads on the Illumina HiSeq System. Concerning the study's data processing: A later analysis counted 75 million to 100 million unique TCR beta chains across the 550 to 700 repertoires, and 10 million to 12 million of these chains were shared by at least two donors. To remove PCR and sequencing errors, raw reads were error-corrected and collapsed into unique sequences using a nearest-neighbor algorithm that merged closely related sequences. To assign V, D and J gene segments, CDR3 sequences were aligned to IMGT reference sequences. For a sequence to be retained, at least a six-nucleotide match to both a V gene segment and a J gene segment was required. Rearrangements were classified as productive when the CDR3 lacked stop codons and remained in frame with V and J, and all other rearrangements were classified as non-productive. Following IMGT convention, CDR3 was defined as the stretch from the second conserved V-encoded cysteine to the conserved J-encoded phenylalanine. Sequences without an unambiguous match to a single V gene segment were excluded from the earlier analysis of several hundred of the donors. In an earlier analysis of more than 500 of the donors, a V segment was called functional when productive rearrangements were above 56.7%, and segregating when the standard deviation between donors exceeded 5%. A statistical classification framework was built to diagnose cytomegalovirus status from the catalog of TCR beta chain sequences. In a later analysis, TCR nucleotide sequences were compared against IMGT/GENE-DB human TR gene sequences so that V and J genes could be assigned. Using the TCRdist pipeline, a later analysis assigned CDR3 sequences along with most-parsimonious VDJ recombination scenarios. In a later analysis, every TCR beta chain was defined by the combination of its CDR3 amino acid sequence and its V-gene family, and reads without a unique V-gene family were dropped. A later analysis removed over 500 highly shared, low-generation-probability nucleotide sequences to deal with suspected cross-contamination and a sequencing artifact. In a later analysis, a clonal expansion index was calculated for each public chain from normalized within-repertoire ranks of inferred template counts. In a later analysis, generation probabilities were computed using a VDJ recombination model fitted to out-of-frame rearrangements, and the results were checked against IGoR. A later analysis scored TCR-TCR, TCR-HLA and TCR-CMV co-occurrence with hypergeometric tests, applying a repertoire-size bias correction to TCR pairs. To estimate false discovery rates, a later analysis permuted the HLA or CMV assignments 20 times. A later analysis grouped co-occurring TCRs with DBSCAN, adding TCRdist sequence similarity when clustering within HLA-allele-positive subsets. Repertoires with fewer than 30,000 or more than 120,000 public chains, plus five repertoires with anomalous nucleotide sharing, were excluded from co-occurrence clustering. What TCRdb holds here is the immuneACCESS table cut down to in-frame rearrangements. Part of the clones is not present; checked against another copy, under half of the missing clones reflect an unresolved V gene, and the others are unexplained. V and J calls and clone size follow that table, whereas D and trimming were derived from the DNA. The sample data list about 82,000 clones, and over 75% of these were observed just once. About 3% of the sample is held by the ten biggest clonotypes.

Taken from the germline V gene, the CDR1 and CDR2 loops are MDHEN and SYDVKM. The trim is 2 bases for V and 0 bases for J, with a gap of 14 bases between the germline ends. From cysteine to phenylalanine, the CDR3 is 17 amino acids long. The sequence is cut down to CDR3 DNA, 51 bases in frame from base 1. On this clone itself: No antigen is known for it. No per-base quality is available; no much larger clone lies one base away.

The cohort consisted of 650 to 700 healthy bone marrow donors. Cohort members were all nominally healthy when sampled, although unrecorded immune exposures were likely present. The donor was CMV seronegative and belonged to the group of 350 or so seronegative cohort members. A peripheral blood sample was collected from each donor, and TCR beta sequencing was performed on peripheral blood mononuclear cells. Genomic DNA was extracted from the blood cell samples with the Qiagen DNeasy Blood Extraction Kit. The research as a whole found: In an earlier analysis of some 500 of the donors, most TCR beta V segments were observed in productive rearrangements about 87% or about 30% of the time, broadly matching IMGT annotations. Most TCR sequences were seen in very few donors, while some public TCRs were found in many individuals. The classifier was reported to diagnose cytomegalovirus status with high specificity and sensitivity in both the original cohort and the validation cohort. A later genetic analysis reported fewer N-insertions in productive TCRs among donors in an Asian-associated ancestry cluster than the roughly 700-donor mean. Several of the top co-occurrence clusters appeared to be linked to parvovirus B19, influenza, CMV and Epstein-Barr virus, according to a later analysis. Linkage disequilibrium might explain the correlated functional status among segregating V segments, but an unknown experimental factor could not be excluded. The study gave a list of roughly 150 TCR beta chains associated with cytomegalovirus. This cohort had only TCR beta chains sequenced, and the lack of alpha or paired-chain data limited which features could be detected. In a later genetic analysis, a missense DCLRE1C variant was associated with V-gene and J-gene trimming of TCR beta chains, and the association was replicated in an independent cohort. Because HLA typing was missing for some donors at each locus, association tests included only the typed subset. The sequencing pipeline was judged likely to have produced a cluster of highly shared sequence variants as a technical artifact. Roughly uniform sequencing depth across donors was assumed in presence/absence analyses, although this assumption may not hold. Some IMGT-functional V segments, including TRBV6-2 and TRBV6-3, could not be distinguished by the 87-base-pair reads and were therefore excluded. The earlier analysis of a few hundred of the donors excluded 15 to 20 rarely observed V segments, including chromosome 9 orphons, because counts were too low. In a later analysis, HLA-associated TCR beta chains showed more clonal expansion and lower generation probabilities than non-associated chains that were equally common. Specific HLA alleles were associated with more than 15,000 TCR beta sequences at a false discovery rate of 0.05 in a later analysis. CMV serostatus was the only immune exposure information available for the cohort. In vitro tests confirmed that a few of the cytomegalovirus-associated TCR beta chains recognize cytomegalovirus antigens. A further reported finding was that TCR beta sequences accurately predicted the HLA-A and HLA-B alleles for most subjects in the first cohort. In a later analysis, the rate of TCR association differed among HLA loci, with DRB1 alleles having the most associated TCRs and HLA-C alleles having the fewest. The authors suggested that the approach could potentially be extended to other disease states and immunological phenotypes. In a later analysis, most CMV-associated TCR beta chains were found to appear HLA-restricted, with HLA associations seemingly driven largely by CMV exposure. When HLA alleles, especially DR and DQ, strongly co-occurred, attributing TCR associations to individual alleles was difficult.

Recombination linked TRBV28 to TRBJ1-5, and perhaps TRBD1 as D gene, on 6 matching bases. The sequencing input was PBMCs. The source of this sequence is a man between 45 and 60 years old in good health and CMV-seronegative. The CDR3 region reads CASSLLRGGFSNQPQHF. The nucleotide sequence reads TGTGCCAGCAGTTTACTCAGGGGTGGTTTTAGCAATCAGCCCCAGCATTTT.